This T cell receptor (beta chain) was sequenced in a study of response to subunit inactivated influenza vaccine (dated 2018 in TCRdb). A note on the overall study: Deep quantitative T cell receptor repertoire profiling was used in the study to track responses to a trivalent subunit inactivated influenza vaccine. The paper's findings and limits, for the study overall: The authors suggested that each seasonal influenza vaccination may recruit only a limited number of new T cells.

Libraries were prepared through RT-PCR. Data came from an Illumina HiSeq 2500. TCRdb reprocessing: public reads trimmed at Q25 with fastp, clones called with MiXCR, in-frame beta chains kept. Every distinct CDR3 protein forms one entry, paired with its most common genes and DNA. The sample table contains about 160,000 distinct CDR3 sequences; only one count was recorded for 11% of them. Of the sample, about an eighth falls within the top ten clones. Taken with the paper, the label for time point translates to: 45 to 55 days after influenza vaccine administration. For this chain, trimming is 2 bases at the V end and 2 bases at the J end, and the number of junction bases without a gene match is 1. Via the germline V gene, CDR1 is SGHRS and CDR2 YFSETQ. Reading from cysteine to phenylalanine, the CDR3 counts 14 amino acids. Just CDR3 DNA is preserved here, 42 bases in frame from base 1. This clonotype was seen ten or more times. Its antigen remains undetermined. No per-base quality is available; no much larger clone lies one base away.

The sequenced sample was non-naive T cells sorted from PBMCs, obtained 45 days after vaccination. Taken with the paper, the label for cell subset or site translates to: memory T cell fraction. The rearranged chain carries TRBV5-1 and TRBJ2-7, with TRBD2 identical over 10 junction bases. This clonotype originated in a man between 45 and 60 years old who received an inactivated influenza vaccine. Donor details come from another sample of the same person, matched by shared clones. The CDR3 protein sequence reads: CASSFSGRAYEQYF. In nucleotide form, the sequence is TGCGCCAGCAGCTTCAGCGGGAGGGCCTACGAGCAGTACTTC.